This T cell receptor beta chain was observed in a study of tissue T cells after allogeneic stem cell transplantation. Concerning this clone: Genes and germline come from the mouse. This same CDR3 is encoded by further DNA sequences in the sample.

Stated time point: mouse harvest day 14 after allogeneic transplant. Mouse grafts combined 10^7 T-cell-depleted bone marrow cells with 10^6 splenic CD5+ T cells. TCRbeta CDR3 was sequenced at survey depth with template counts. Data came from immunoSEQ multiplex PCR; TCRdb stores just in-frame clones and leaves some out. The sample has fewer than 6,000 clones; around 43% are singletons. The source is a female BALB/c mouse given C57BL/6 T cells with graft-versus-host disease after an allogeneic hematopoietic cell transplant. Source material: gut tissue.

CDR3 sequence: CASSIGTGGSYEQYF. The part of the CDR3 DNA that was read is TGTGCCAGCAGTATAGGGACTGGGGGCTCCTATGAACAGTAC. The chain recombines TRBV19 with TRBJ2-7, with 10 bases that match TRBD2. With the read ending 1 residue before the CDR3 end, the germline J gene is used to fill in that end. The CDR3 totals 15 residues. Germline V gene data show CDR1 as FNHDT and CDR2 as SITEND (reference sequence). V was pared by 0 bases and J by 0 bases, with 0 bases of the junction left unmatched.